This T cell receptor beta chain comes out of a study of blood T cell repertoires in COVID-19. Sequenced by immunoSEQ multiplex PCR; TCRdb stores in-frame clones only, minus some. The sample includes about 270,000 clones, less than 90% seen only once; the top ten take 13%. The V gene's germline CDR1 is MNHEY and CDR2 SVGAGI. The CDR3 is 12 amino acids. V lost 6 bases and J lost 10, with 14 bases in between. This clone has only one observation. This clonotype was obtained from a human donor in a cohort sampled during active COVID-19. This rearrangement joins TRBV6-5 to TRBJ2-3; D unresolved. The sample was peripheral blood. The CDR3 is CASSPPLRAQYF. The CDR3 region has the DNA TGTGCCAGCAGCCCCCCATTACGGGCGCAGTATTTT.